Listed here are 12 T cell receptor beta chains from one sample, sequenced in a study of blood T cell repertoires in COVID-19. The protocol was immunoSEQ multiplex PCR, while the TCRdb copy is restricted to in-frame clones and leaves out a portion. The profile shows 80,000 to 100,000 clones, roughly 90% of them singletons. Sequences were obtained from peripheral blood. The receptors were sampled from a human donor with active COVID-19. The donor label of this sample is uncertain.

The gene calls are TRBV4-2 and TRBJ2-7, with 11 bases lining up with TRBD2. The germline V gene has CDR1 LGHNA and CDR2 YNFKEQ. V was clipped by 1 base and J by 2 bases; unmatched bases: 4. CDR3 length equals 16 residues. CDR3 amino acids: CASSQATSGVTYEQYF. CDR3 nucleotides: TGTGCCAGCAGCCAAGCGACTAGCGGGGTCACCTACGAGCAGTACTTC.

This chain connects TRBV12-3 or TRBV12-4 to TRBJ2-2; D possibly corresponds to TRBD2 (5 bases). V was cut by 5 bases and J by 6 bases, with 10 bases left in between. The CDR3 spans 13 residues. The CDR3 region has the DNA TGTGCCAGCAGTCTACAGAGGGCCGGGGAGCTGTTTTTT. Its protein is CASSLQRAGELFF.

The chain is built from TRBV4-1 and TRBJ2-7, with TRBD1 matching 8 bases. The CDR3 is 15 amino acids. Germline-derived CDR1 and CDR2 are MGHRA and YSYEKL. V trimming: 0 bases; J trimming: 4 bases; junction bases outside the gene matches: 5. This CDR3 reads CASSQEHRGNYEQYF. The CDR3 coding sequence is TGCGCCAGCAGCCAAGAGCACAGGGGGAATTACGAGCAGTACTTC.

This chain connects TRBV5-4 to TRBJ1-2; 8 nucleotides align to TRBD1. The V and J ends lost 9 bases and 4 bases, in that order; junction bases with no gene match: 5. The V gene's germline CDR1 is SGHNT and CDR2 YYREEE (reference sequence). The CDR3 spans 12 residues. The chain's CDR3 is CATQTGGYGYTF. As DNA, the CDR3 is TGTGCCACCCAAACAGGGGGCTATGGCTACACCTTC.

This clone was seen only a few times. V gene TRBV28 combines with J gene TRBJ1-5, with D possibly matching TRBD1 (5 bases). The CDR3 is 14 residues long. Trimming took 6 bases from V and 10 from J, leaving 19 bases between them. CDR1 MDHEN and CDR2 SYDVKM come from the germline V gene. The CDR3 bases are TGTGCCAGCAGAATAGATCAGGGCCCGGAACCCCAGCATTTT. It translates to CASRIDQGPEPQHF.

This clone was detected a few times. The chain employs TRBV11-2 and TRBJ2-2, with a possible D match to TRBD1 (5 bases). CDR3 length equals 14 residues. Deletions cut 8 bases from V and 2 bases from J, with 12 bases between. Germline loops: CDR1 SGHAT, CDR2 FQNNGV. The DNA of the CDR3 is TGTGCCAGCCGTTGGGGCAGAAACACCGGGGAGCTGTTTTTT. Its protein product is CASRWGRNTGELFF. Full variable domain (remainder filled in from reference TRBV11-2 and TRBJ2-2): EAGVAQSPRYKIIEKRQSVAFWCNPISGHATLYWYQQILGQGPKLLIQFQNNGVVDDSQLPKDRFSAERLKGVDSTLKIQPAKLEDSAVYLCASRWGRNTGELFFGEGSRLTVL.

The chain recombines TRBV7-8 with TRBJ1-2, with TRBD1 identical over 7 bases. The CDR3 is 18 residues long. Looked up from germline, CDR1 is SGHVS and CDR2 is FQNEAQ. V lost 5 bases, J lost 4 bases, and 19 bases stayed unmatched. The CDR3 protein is CASSPVMTGFRRGYGYTF. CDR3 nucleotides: TGTGCCAGCAGCCCTGTAATGACAGGGTTCAGGCGCGGCTATGGCTACACCTTC.

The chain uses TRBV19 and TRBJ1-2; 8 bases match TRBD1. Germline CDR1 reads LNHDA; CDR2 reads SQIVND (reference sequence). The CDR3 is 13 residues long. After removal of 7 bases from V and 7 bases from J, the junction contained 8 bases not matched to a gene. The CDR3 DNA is TGTGCCAGTAATGTGGCAGGGGGCGTTGGCTACACCTTC. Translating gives CASNVAGGVGYTF.

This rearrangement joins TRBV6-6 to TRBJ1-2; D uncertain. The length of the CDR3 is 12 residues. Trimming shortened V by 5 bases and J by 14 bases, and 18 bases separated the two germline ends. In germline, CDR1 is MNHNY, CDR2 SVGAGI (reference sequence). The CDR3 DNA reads TGTGCCAGCAGTGGGCAGCTCTATGGCTCTACCTTC. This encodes CASSGQLYGSTF.

The CDR3 DNA is TGTGCCAGCAGCCAAGATGAGGCGGGGTTTTATGAGCAGTTCTTC. The encoded protein is CASSQDEAGFYEQFF. V gene TRBV3-1 (or the pseudogene TRBV3-2) combines with J gene TRBJ2-1, with a tentative D call TRBD2 (6 bases). V shed 0 bases and J shed 8 bases, with 14 bases lying between them. The CDR3 runs 15 residues. Germline CDR1 is LGHDT and CDR2 is YNNKEL (reference sequence).

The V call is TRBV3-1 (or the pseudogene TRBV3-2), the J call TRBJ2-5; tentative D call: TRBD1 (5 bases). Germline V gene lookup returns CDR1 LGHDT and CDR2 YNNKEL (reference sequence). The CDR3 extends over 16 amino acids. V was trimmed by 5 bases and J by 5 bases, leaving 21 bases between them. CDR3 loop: CASSGANPIFSETQYF. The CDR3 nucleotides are TGTGCCAGCAGCGGGGCAAATCCCATTTTCTCTGAGACCCAGTACTTC.

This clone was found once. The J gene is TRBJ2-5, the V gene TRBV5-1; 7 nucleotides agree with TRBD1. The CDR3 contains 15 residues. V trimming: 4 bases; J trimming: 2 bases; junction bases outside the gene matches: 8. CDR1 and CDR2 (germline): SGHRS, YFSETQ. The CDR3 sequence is CASSQPGTVQETQYF. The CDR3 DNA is TGCGCCAGCAGCCAACCGGGGACAGTACAAGAGACCCAGTACTTC.